These 16 T cell receptor gamma chains originate from one sample sequenced in a study of γδ T cells in repeated Plasmodium falciparum infection. Vgamma9/Vdelta2+ and Vdelta2-negative gammadelta T cells were flow-sorted from PBMC for bulk sequencing. TCRdb reprocessed the multiplex PCR reads using CATT. In the table there are about 30,000 gamma-chain clones, approximately 1.4% of which are singletons. What was sequenced was gamma-delta T cells from blood. The receptors were sampled from a pool of human donors (malaria-infected and uninfected, not separated).

This clone was observed many times. TCRdb's entry gives the protein of a much larger clone, which mismatches this DNA's translation at residue 5, likely from a read error; the protein reported here is translated from the DNA. V usage is TRGV9 and J usage is TRGJ1 or TRGJ2. The CDR3 length is 14 residues. With 5 bases clipped from V and 0 bases from J, the junction kept 7 bases outside the gene matches. The germline CDR1 and CDR2 sequences are GITISATS and ISYDGTV (reference sequence). CDR3 nucleotides: TGTGCCTTGTGGGGGGGGGAGAATTATTATAAGAAACTCTTT. The encoded protein is CALWGGENYYKKLF.

This clone is judged medium-sized (0.01 to 0.1%). Mismatch with germline at one junction end may stem from a read error. The chain combines TRGV9 with TRGJP1. This CDR3 comprises 9 residues. Germline-derived CDR1 and CDR2 are GITISATS and ISYDGTV (reference sequence). As DNA, the CDR3 is TGCACCACTGGTTGGTTCAAGATATTT. Translating it yields CTTGWFKIF.

Worth noting for this clone: For this DNA, TCRdb reports the protein of a much larger clone, which diverges at residue 4, most likely from a read error; the protein presented here is translated directly from the DNA. CDR3 DNA: TGTGCCTTGGGGGAGGACAATAAGGGGGAGTTGGGCAAAAAAATCAAGGTATTT. Translation: CALGEDNKGELGKKIKVF. The chain uses TRGV9 and TRGJP. The J gene was missing in TCRdb and was found by matching the end of the DNA to germline. This CDR3 region has 18 residues. CDR1 GITISATS and CDR2 ISYDGTV come from the germline V gene (reference sequence).

This clone came up many times. TCRdb's protein, taken from a much larger clone, differs from this DNA's translation at residue 8, likely owing to a read error; the protein displayed comes from the DNA. The chain couples TRGV9 to TRGJP. This CDR3 region has 15 residues. The germline gives CDR1 GITISATS, CDR2 ISYDGTV (reference sequence). CDR3 DNA: TGTGCCTTGTGGGAGCAAGAGGTGGGCAAAAAAATCAAGGTATTT. The encoded protein is CALWEQEVGKKIKVF.

This clone was observed at least ten times. It differs at one base from a far larger clone, so likely a read error. In the same sample, other DNA sequences code for this CDR3. The chain couples TRGV9 to TRGJP. The CDR3 consists of 13 residues. Germline loops: CDR1 GITISATS, CDR2 ISYDGTV (reference sequence). The CDR3 here is CALFELGKKIKVF. For the CDR3, the DNA is TGTGCCTTGTTCGAGTTGGGCAAAAAGATCAAGGTATTT.

This clone occurred a few times. The protein TCRdb gives is from a much larger clone and does not agree with this DNA's translation at residue 3, likely a read error; the protein shown here comes from the DNA. The chain uses TRGV2 and TRGJ1 or TRGJ2. TCRdb carries no J gene annotation; the J gene was assigned here by matching the DNA with germline. In germline, CDR1 is EGSNGY, CDR2 YDSYNSKV. This CDR3 contains 13 residues. Here the CDR3 reads CAPWDGQTGKKLF. The CDR3 DNA reads TGTGCCCCCTGGGACGGGCAAACGGGTAAGAAACTCTTT.

Only a few counts were recorded for this clone. This likely came from a read error, as a far larger clone is one base away. Other DNA sequences in this specimen translate into the identical CDR3. The V gene is TRGV9, but the J gene lacks a call. Germline V gene lookup returns CDR1 GITISATS and CDR2 ISYDGTV (reference sequence). The length of the CDR3 is 13 residues. The CDR3 DNA reads TGTGCCTTGTGGGATTTCTCGTATTATAAGAAACTCTTC. Amino acid sequence: CALWDFSYYKKLF.

This clone was seen ten or more times. TCRdb shows a much larger clone's protein in place of this DNA's translation, and the two differ at residue 12, likely through a read error; the protein shown is translated from the DNA. This rearrangement joins TRGV3 to TRGJ1 or TRGJ2. No J segment appears in TCRdb, so it was assigned here by matching the sequence to germline. The CDR3 runs 15 residues. Per germline, CDR1 VTNTFY and CDR2 YDVSTARD (reference sequence). CDR3 DNA: TGTGCCACCTGGGACAGGCCCCCGAATTATTATAGGAAACTCTTT. It specifies CATWDRPPNYYRKLF.

This clone was picked up a small number of times. This likely reflects a read error, since a far larger clone is one base away. The chain has TRGV5 and TRGJ1 or TRGJ2. Germline values: CDR1 VINAFY, CDR2 YDVSNSKD. The CDR3 is 14 residues long. CDR3 nucleotides: TGTGCCACCTGGGCCACGCATGAAGATTATAAGAAACTCTTC. This encodes CATWATHEDYKKLF.

This clone came up a few times. The translation of this DNA and the TCRdb protein of a much larger clone differ at residue 9, probably owing to a read error; the protein shown here is translated from the DNA. V is TRGV8 and J is TRGJ1 or TRGJ2. Germline loops: CDR1 VENAVY, CDR2 YDSYNSRV. The CDR3 runs 11 residues. This CDR3 is CATWKGHKRLF. CDR3 sequence (DNA): TGTGCCACCTGGAAAGGGCATAAGAGACTCTTT.

The table lists this clone with many counts. This DNA's translation and the protein TCRdb lists, from a much larger clone, do not match at residue 11, likely due to a read error; the protein shown is translated from the DNA. The V gene is TRGV9, but the J gene lacks a call. The CDR3 extends over 13 amino acids. Germline assignment: CDR1 GITISATS and CDR2 ISYDGTV (reference sequence). CDR3 amino acids: CALWDSAYYKELF. The CDR3 bases are TGTGCCTTGTGGGACTCGGCTTATTATAAGGAACTCTTT.

This clone was counted at least ten times. The chain has TRGV4 and TRGJP. The CDR3 loop spans 14 amino acids. The V gene end was trimmed by 6 bases and the J gene end by 4 bases; junction bases not matched to a gene: 0. CDR1 and CDR2 from the germline V gene are EGSTGY and YDSYTSSV. CDR3 sequence: CATWQELGKKIKVF. The CDR3 coding sequence is TGTGCCACCTGGCAAGAGTTGGGCAAAAAAATCAAGGTATTT.

This clone was observed at least ten times. A far larger clone is only one base removed, so a read error is likely. Within the sample, other DNA sequences also encode this same CDR3. The chain couples TRGV9 to TRGJP. The J gene, not given by TCRdb, was assigned here from a germline match of the nucleotide sequence. Germline CDR1 reads GITISATS; CDR2 reads ISYDGTV (reference sequence). CDR3 length: 16 amino acids. The CDR3 loop is CALWETQELGKKIKVF. The DNA for the CDR3 is TGTGCCCTGTGGGAGACCCAAGAGTTGGGCAAAAAAATCAAGGTATTT.

This clone turned up a few times. A far larger clone is off by one base, so a read error is likely. This rearrangement joins TRGV3 to TRGJ1 or TRGJ2. TCRdb gives no J gene; it was assigned here by matching the DNA to germline. Germline values: CDR1 VTNTFY, CDR2 YDVSTARD (reference sequence). The CDR3 is made up of 14 amino acids. The CDR3 region is CATWDRLWHYKKLF. The CDR3, as DNA: TGCGCCACCTGGGACAGGCTCTGGCATTATAAGAAACTCTTT.

There are many counts of this clone. The chain uses TRGV4 and TRGJ1 or TRGJ2. CDR1 and CDR2 (germline): EGSTGY, YDSYTSSV. V was pared by 4 bases and J by 11 bases, with 8 bases of the junction left unmatched. The CDR3 contains 11 residues. This CDR3 reads CATWEGAQKLF. DNA of the CDR3: TGTGCCACCTGGGAGGGGGCTCAGAAACTCTTT.

This clone was counted ten times or more. Other nucleotide sequences in the sample specify the same CDR3. The chain couples TRGV9 to TRGJ1 or TRGJ2. No J segment appears in TCRdb, so it was assigned here by matching the sequence to germline. Trimming cost V 1 base and J 9 bases; bases outside gene matches: 3. Germline CDR1 reads GITISATS; CDR2 reads ISYDGTV (reference sequence). The CDR3 has 11 amino acids. This CDR3 reads CALWEVGKKLF. In DNA, the CDR3 is TGTGCCTTGTGGGAGGTCGGTAAGAAACTCTTT.